What follows are 13 T cell receptor beta chains derived from one specimen sequenced in a study of T cells in Graves' hyperthyroidism and ophthalmopathy. TCR beta CDR3 regions were amplified from RNA. The TCR CDR3 first-round RT-PCR relied on the HTBI primer set. Using its own MiXCR run on the multiplex PCR reads, TCRdb lists one record per CDR3 protein. The sample records roughly 650,000 distinct CDR3 sequences, approximately 16% being singletons. Sequencing input: blood. The receptor set was obtained from a woman in her thirties or forties with Graves' ophthalmopathy.

This clonotype has only a few counts. The CDR3 region is CASSYKGPFSGANVLTF. The CDR3 coding sequence is TGTGCCAGCAGTTACAAGGGACCCTTCTCTGGGGCCAACGTCCTGACTTTC. V is TRBV6-2 or TRBV6-3 and J is TRBJ2-6; D is possibly TRBD1 or TRBD2 (5 bases each). The CDR3 length is 17 residues. V lost 2 bases and J 0 bases, leaving 11 bases between the germline ends. Germline-derived CDR1 and CDR2 are MNHEY and SVGEGT.

The chain uses TRBV11-2 and TRBJ2-5, with TRBD2 identical over 7 bases. The CDR3 loop spans 15 amino acids. The V and J ends lost 5 bases and 14 bases, in that order; junction bases with no gene match: 20. Germline assignment: CDR1 SGHAT and CDR2 FQNNGV. CDR3 amino acids: CASSVSTSAQETPYF. DNA of the CDR3: TGTGCCAGCAGCGTCTCAACTAGCGCCCAAGAGACCCCCTACTTC.

Remarks on this clonotype: At one end, the junction sequence differs from germline, possibly due to a read error. The chain links TRBV28 to TRBJ2-7, with TRBD1 matching 10 bases. This CDR3 region has 19 residues. In germline, CDR1 is MDHEN, CDR2 SYDVKM. CDR3 protein: CASSSPGGMTGGVSSEQYF. The CDR3 DNA sequence: TGTGCCAGCAGTTCCCCGGGGGGGATGACAGGGGGCGTTTCCTCCGAGCAGTACTTC. The variable domain in full, completed from reference TRBV28 and TRBJ2-7, reads DVKVTQSSRYLVKRTGEKVFLECVQDMDHENMFWYRQDPGLGLRLIYFSYDVKMKEKGDIPEGYSVSREKKERFSLILESASTNQTSMYLCASSSPGGMTGGVSSEQYFGPGTRLTVT.

The sample holds many counts of this clonotype. This chain links TRBV11-2 with TRBJ2-7; 13 nucleotides agree with TRBD2. Germline CDR1 is SGHAT and CDR2 is FQNNGV. With V trimmed by 5 bases and J by 3 bases, 4 bases remained unmatched. The CDR3 is made up of 15 amino acids. The CDR3 reads CASSLLAGGLYEQYF. The CDR3 nucleotides are TGTGCCAGCAGCCTACTAGCGGGAGGGCTCTACGAGCAGTACTTC. Full variable domain (missing parts from reference TRBV11-2 and TRBJ2-7): EAGVAQSPRYKIIEKRQSVAFWCNPISGHATLYWYQQILGQGPKLLIQFQNNGVVDDSQLPKDRFSAERLKGVDSTLKIQPAKLEDSAVYLCASSLLAGGLYEQYFGPGTRLTVT.

In its sample, this clonotype was seen a few times. The chain is built from TRBV20-1 and TRBJ2-7; D is ambiguous. The CDR3 covers 14 residues. The germline CDR1 and CDR2 sequences are DFQATT and SNEGSKA (reference sequence). V lost 6 bases, J lost 0 bases, and 15 bases lay in between. The CDR3 reads CSATVAGVSYEQYF. The CDR3 DNA sequence: TGCAGTGCAACGGTCGCAGGAGTCTCCTACGAGCAGTACTTC.

There are a few counts of this clonotype. A much larger clone differs from this one at a single base, so this may be a read error. The chain joins TRBV6-1 to TRBJ2-1; 14 positions agree with TRBD2. The CDR3 is 14 amino acids. Looked up from germline, CDR1 is MNHNS and CDR2 is SASEGT. The CDR3 nucleotides read TGTGCCACTGTGGGACTAGCGGGAGCGGGTGAGCAGCTCTTC. Its protein is CATVGLAGAGEQLF.

This clonotype was recorded at least ten times. This rearrangement joins TRBV12-3 or TRBV12-4 to TRBJ2-7; possibly TRBD1 for D (6 bases). This CDR3 contains 13 residues. V lost 5 bases to trimming and J lost 6 bases, with 14 bases between them. CDR3 coding DNA: TGTGCCAGCAGTCCCCGGACAGTCTCCGAGCAGTACTTC. The encoded protein is CASSPRTVSEQYF.

This clonotype was detected a few times. This chain links TRBV19 with TRBJ1-2, with D perhaps TRBD1 (6 bases). Germline lookup yields CDR1 LNHDA and CDR2 SQIVND (reference sequence). Between the trimmed V and J ends, which lost 4 bases and 5 bases, there was a span of 17 bases. The CDR3 covers 15 residues. CDR3 loop: CASSTYYRDEYGYTF. The CDR3 DNA follows: TGTGCCAGTAGTACCTACTACAGGGATGAGTATGGCTACACCTTC.

This clonotype was seen many times. The chain joins TRBV6-1 to TRBJ2-7; maybe TRBD2 (6 bases). Per germline, CDR1 MNHNS and CDR2 SASEGT. The CDR3 extends over 13 amino acids. V was trimmed by 10 bases and J by 0 bases, leaving 13 bases between them. The CDR3 spells CATTPGDSYEQYF. DNA of the CDR3: TGTGCCACCACCCCGGGAGACTCCTACGAGCAGTACTTC.

This clonotype was detected only a few times. This chain joins TRBV3-1 and TRBJ2-2; possibly TRBD2 for D (6 bases). CDR3 size: 16 residues. Germline V gene sequence: CDR1 LGHDT, CDR2 YNNKEL (reference sequence). V dropped 4 bases and J dropped 2 bases, with 14 bases sitting between them. This chain's CDR3 is CASSPQGGANTGELFF. The CDR3 DNA follows: TGTGCCAGCAGCCCCCAGGGCGGGGCTAACACCGGGGAGCTGTTTTTT.

This clonotype was recorded a few times. V usage is TRBV20-1 and J usage is TRBJ2-5; D call uncertain. The CDR3 is 13 amino acids. V lost 0 bases and J lost 5, with 10 bases in between. Per germline, CDR1 DFQATT and CDR2 SNEGSKA (reference sequence). The CDR3 sequence: CSARDPYGETQYF. The CDR3 coding sequence is TGCAGTGCTAGAGATCCTTACGGGGAGACCCAGTACTTC.

This clonotype was observed at least ten times. The rearrangement links TRBV20-1 to TRBJ2-2; 10 bases match TRBD1. CDR3 length equals 14 residues. V lost 4 bases to trimming and J lost 6 bases; unmatched junction nucleotides: 5. Germline V gene lookup returns CDR1 DFQATT and CDR2 SNEGSKA (reference sequence). CDR3 in DNA: TGCAGTGCTAAAGGGACAGGGGAGGCCGGGGAGCTGTTTTTT. This translates into CSAKGTGEAGELFF.

The chain combines TRBV6-5 with TRBJ2-5, with TRBD2 matching over 10 bases. From germline, CDR1 is MNHEY and CDR2 SVGAGI. V dropped 0 bases and J dropped 5; count of bases not matched to a gene: 12. This CDR3 region has 18 residues. CDR3 region: CASSYSPPSGGGQETQYF. CDR3 coding DNA: TGTGCCAGCAGTTACTCTCCCCCCAGCGGGGGGGGTCAGGAGACCCAGTACTTC.